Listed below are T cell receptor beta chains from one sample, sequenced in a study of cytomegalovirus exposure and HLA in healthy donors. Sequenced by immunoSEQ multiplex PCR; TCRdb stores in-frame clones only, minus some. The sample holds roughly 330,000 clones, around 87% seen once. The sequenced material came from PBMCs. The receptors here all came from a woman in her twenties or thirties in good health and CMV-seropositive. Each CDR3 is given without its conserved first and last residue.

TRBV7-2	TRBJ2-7	ASSSAPTGEQY
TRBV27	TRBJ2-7	ASSPYGSYEQY
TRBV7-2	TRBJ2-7	ASSSYTGKFYEQY
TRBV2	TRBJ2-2	ASISGAGELF
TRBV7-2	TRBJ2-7	ASSLFSVGGSSYEQY
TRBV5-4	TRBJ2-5	ASSLGLQEETQY
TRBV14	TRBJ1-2	ASSQEGLSPYGYT
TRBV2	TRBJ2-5	ASGGRGLGTQY
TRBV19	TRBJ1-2	ASSHGTDYGYT
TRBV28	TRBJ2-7	ASTGQGAYEQY
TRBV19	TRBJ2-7	ASSVQTGTGYEQY
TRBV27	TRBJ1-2	ASSLSKTYGYT
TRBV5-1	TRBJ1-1	ASSLAGALNTEAF
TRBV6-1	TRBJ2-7	ASSPTTGRPYEQY
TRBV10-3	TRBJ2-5	AISGTVGETQY
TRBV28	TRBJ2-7	ASSLLGSPYEQY
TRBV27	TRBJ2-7	ASSVGDRGAYEQY
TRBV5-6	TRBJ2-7	ASSLAARGEQY
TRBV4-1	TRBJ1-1	ASSQWDKGWANTEAF
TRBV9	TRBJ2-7	ASSVGSSYEQY
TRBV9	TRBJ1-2	ASSVVARTDHYGYT
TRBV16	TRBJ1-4	ASSQSRDRAIELF
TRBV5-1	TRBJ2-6	ASSPAGVSGANVLT
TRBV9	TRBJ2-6	ASSLTGISGGANVLT
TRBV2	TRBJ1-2	ASMGLNYGYT
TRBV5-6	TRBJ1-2	ASSFTGTYT
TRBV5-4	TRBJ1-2	ASSLRQGADYGYT